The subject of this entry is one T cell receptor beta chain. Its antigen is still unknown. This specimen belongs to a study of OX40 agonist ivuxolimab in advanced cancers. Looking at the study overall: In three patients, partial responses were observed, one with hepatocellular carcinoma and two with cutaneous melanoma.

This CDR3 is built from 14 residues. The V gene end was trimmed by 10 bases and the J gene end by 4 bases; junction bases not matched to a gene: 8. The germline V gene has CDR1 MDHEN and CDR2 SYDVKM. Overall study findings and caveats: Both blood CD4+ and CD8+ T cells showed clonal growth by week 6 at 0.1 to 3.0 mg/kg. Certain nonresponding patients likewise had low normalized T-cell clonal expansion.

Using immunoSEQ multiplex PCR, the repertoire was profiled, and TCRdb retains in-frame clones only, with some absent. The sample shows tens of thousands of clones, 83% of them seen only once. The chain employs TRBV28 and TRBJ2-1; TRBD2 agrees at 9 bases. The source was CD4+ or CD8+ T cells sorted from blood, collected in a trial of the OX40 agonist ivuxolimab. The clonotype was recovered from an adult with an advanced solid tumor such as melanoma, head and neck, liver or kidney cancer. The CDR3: CATKPRGGYNEQFF. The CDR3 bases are TGTGCCACCAAACCGCGGGGGGGGTACAATGAGCAGTTCTTC.